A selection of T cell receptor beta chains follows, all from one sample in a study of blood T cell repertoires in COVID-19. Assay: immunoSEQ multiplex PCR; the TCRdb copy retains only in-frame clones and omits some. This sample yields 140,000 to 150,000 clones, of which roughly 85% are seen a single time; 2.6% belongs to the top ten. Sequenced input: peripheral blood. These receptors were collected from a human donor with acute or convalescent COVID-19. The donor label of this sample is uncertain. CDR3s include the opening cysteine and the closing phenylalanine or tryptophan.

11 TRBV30 CAWSQQIEAFF
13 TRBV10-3 CAIRGHEEETQYF
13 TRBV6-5 CASSSDRVTEAFF
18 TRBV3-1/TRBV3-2 CASSQVLTGGQPYNEQFF
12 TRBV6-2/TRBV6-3 CASSLPDQPQHF
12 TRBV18 CASSPLVPEQFF
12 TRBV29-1 CSGGLSGNTIYF
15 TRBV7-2 CASSMGTVANQPQHF
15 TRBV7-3 CASSPPNGGYNEQFF
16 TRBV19 CASSRPQGADLETQYF
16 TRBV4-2 CASSQVGTSSYNEQFF
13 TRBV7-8 CASSLAVDNEQFF
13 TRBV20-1 CSASDRHNSPLHF
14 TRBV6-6 CASHGTAGANVLTF
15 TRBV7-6 CASSSVRDRGTEQFF
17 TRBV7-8 CASSLIAATVQSYEQYF
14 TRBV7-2 CASSLGAGYQPQHF
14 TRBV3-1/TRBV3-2 CASSQGTGGYTIYF
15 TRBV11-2 CASSLVWREEETQYF
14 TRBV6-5 CATFTGGAGNTIYF
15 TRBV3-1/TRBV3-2 CASSEGHRGATEAFF
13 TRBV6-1 CASSEGRTAEAFF
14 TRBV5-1 CASSWDFSGNTIYF
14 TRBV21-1 CASSKAPRTYEQYF